What follows is one TCR beta chain and its context. This CDR3 is 14 amino acids long. The trim removed 4 bases at V and 5 bases at J, leaving 7 bases unmatched. Germline V gene lookup returns CDR1 SGHDT and CDR2 YYEEEE. The entry originates in a study of blood T cell repertoires in COVID-19. Clones were sequenced by immunoSEQ multiplex PCR, and TCRdb holds only the in-frame ones, with some missing. The sample lists over 120,000 clones, 84% occurring once. The clonotype was recovered from a woman aged 55 to 70 with acute or convalescent COVID-19. The sample consisted of peripheral blood. The chain employs TRBV5-6 and TRBJ2-5; TRBD1 matches 8 bases. The CDR3 region is CASSPPTGVETQYF. The CDR3 region has the DNA TGTGCCAGCAGCCCCCCGACAGGGGTGGAGACCCAGTACTTC.